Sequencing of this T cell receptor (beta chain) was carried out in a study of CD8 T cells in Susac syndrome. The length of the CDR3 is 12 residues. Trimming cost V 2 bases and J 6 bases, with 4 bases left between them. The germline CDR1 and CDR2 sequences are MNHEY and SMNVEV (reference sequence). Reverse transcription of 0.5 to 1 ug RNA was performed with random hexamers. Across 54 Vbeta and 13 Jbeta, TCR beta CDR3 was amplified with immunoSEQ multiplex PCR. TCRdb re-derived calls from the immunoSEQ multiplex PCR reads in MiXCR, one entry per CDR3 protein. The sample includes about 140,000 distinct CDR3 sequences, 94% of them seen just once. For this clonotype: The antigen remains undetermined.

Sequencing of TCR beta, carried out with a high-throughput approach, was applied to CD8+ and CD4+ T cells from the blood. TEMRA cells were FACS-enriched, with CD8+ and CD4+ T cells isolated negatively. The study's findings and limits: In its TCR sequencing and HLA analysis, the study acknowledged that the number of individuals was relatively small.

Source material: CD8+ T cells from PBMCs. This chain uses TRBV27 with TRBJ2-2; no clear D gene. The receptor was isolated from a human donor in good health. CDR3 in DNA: TGTGCCAGCAGTTTAACGGCCGGGGAGCTGTTTTTT. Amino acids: CASSLTAGELFF.